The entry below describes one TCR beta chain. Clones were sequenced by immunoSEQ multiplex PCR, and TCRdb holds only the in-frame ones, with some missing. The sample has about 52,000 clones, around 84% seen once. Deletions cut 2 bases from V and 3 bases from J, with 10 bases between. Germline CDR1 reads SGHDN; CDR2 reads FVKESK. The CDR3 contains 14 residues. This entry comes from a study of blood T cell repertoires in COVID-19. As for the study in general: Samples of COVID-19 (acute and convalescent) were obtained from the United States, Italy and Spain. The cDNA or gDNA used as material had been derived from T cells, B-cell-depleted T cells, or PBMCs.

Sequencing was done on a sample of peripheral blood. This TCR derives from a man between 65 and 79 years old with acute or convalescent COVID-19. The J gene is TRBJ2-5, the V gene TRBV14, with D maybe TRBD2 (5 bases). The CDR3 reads CASSQNPGKETQYF. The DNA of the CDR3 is TGTGCCAGCAGCCAAAACCCGGGGAAAGAGACCCAGTACTTC.